These T cell receptor beta chains were read from a single sample in a study of blood T cell repertoires in COVID-19. Assay: immunoSEQ multiplex PCR; the TCRdb copy retains only in-frame clones and omits some. The sample carries roughly 38,000 clones, 80% to 90% recorded once. What was sequenced was peripheral blood. These TCRs come from a woman between 70 and 85 years old with acute or convalescent COVID-19. Both conserved end residues are part of each CDR3. A D gene is named only where the DNA matches it firmly. Some rows have no size entry. The others give once, few or many, or a class for an expanded clone.

d_call,j_call,clone_size,v_call,cdr3_nt,cdr3_aa
TRBD1,TRBJ1-2,-,TRBV3-1/TRBV3-2,TGTGCCAGCAGCCTTACATATGGGACAGGGACCTATGGCTACACCTTC,CASSLTYGTGTYGYTF
-,TRBJ1-2,-,TRBV10-1,TGCGCCAGCAGTAAGGCGGAGGGGATGATGACCTTC,CASSKAEGMMTF
-,TRBJ1-5,-,TRBV6-1,TGTGCCAGCAGTGAACGAATTCAGGGGTGGCCCCAGCATTTT,CASSERIQGWPQHF
-,TRBJ2-3,-,TRBV23-1,TGCGCCAGCAGTCAATCAAGGAGGGATACTAGCACAGATACGCAGTATTTT,CASSQSRRDTSTDTQYF
-,TRBJ2-2,-,TRBV10-1,TGCGCCAGCAGTGATTACGGGGATAACACCGGGGAGCTGTTTTTT,CASSDYGDNTGELFF
TRBD1,TRBJ1-4,-,TRBV6-5,TGTGCCAGCAGAACAACAGGGGGCCGCGAAAAACTGTTTTTT,CASRTTGGREKLFF
-,TRBJ2-5,-,TRBV28,TGTGCCAGCAGCTACGAGGGGGGGCAAGTGGAGACCCAGTACTTC,CASSYEGGQVETQYF
-,TRBJ1-2,once,TRBV30,TGTGCCTGGATGGGGCTTAACTATGGCTACACCTTC,CAWMGLNYGYTF
-,TRBJ1-5,-,TRBV7-6,TGTGCCAGCAGCTTGGGGGGTGCTCAGCCCCAGCATTTT,CASSLGGAQPQHF
TRBD2,TRBJ2-2,-,TRBV7-6,TGTGCCAGCAGCTTGACTAGCGGGAGCGCCGGGGAGCTGTTTTTT,CASSLTSGSAGELFF
TRBD2,TRBJ2-5,-,TRBV6-1,TGTGCCAGCAGTGGTAGCGGGATCCCGCCGTGGGGGCAAGAGACCCAGTACTTC,CASSGSGIPPWGQETQYF
-,TRBJ1-3,-,TRBV3-1/TRBV3-2,TGTGCCAGCAGCCAAGATCAAGGGGACTACTCTGGAAACACCATATATTTT,CASSQDQGDYSGNTIYF
TRBD2,TRBJ2-2,-,TRBV4-3,TGCGCCAGCAGCCGAGCCAGGGCTAGCGGGAGACATATCGGCGGGGAGCTGTTTTTT,CASSRARASGRHIGGELFF
TRBD1,TRBJ2-1,-,TRBV7-9,TGTGCCAGCAGCCAAGGGACAGGGAATGAGCAGTTCTTC,CASSQGTGNEQFF
TRBD1,TRBJ1-1,-,TRBV5-1,TGCGCCAGCAGCTCAGGACAGGGCGAGAACACTGAAGCTTTCTTT,CASSSGQGENTEAFF
TRBD2,TRBJ2-3,-,TRBV7-3,TGTGCCAGCAGAAAGAACCCGGGACTAGCGACAGATACGCAGTATTTT,CASRKNPGLATDTQYF
-,TRBJ1-1,few,TRBV6-2/TRBV6-3,TGTGCCAGCAGTTACGGGCCCCAAGGCACTGAAGCTTTCTTT,CASSYGPQGTEAFF
TRBD2,TRBJ2-1,-,TRBV2,TGTGCCAGCGTCCCTAGCGGATACAATGAGCAGTTCTTC,CASVPSGYNEQFF
TRBD1,TRBJ1-1,-,TRBV6-5,TGTGCCAGCACCGACAGGGCCTTTTCGACTGAAGCTTTCTTT,CASTDRAFSTEAFF
-,TRBJ1-2,-,TRBV6-4,TGTGCCAGCAGTGACCGGCCCGGGGGTGGGTATGGCTACACCTTC,CASSDRPGGGYGYTF
TRBD2,TRBJ2-3,-,TRBV5-6,TGTGCCAGCAGTTGGAGCGGGGGGTTGTATACGCAGTATTTT,CASSWSGGLYTQYF
-,TRBJ1-5,-,TRBV19,TGTGCCAGTAGTACCAACTATGAAGACAATCAGCCCCAGCATTTT,CASSTNYEDNQPQHF
-,TRBJ2-2,-,TRBV12-5,TGTGCTAGTGGTTTATTATTAGCGGCCCCCCAAACCGGGGAGCTGTTTTTT,CASGLLLAAPQTGELFF
-,TRBJ1-2,-,TRBV9,TGTGCCAGCAGCGTAGATCAGAACTATGGCTACACCTTC,CASSVDQNYGYTF
-,TRBJ1-6,-,TRBV27,TGTGCCAGCAGTTTACAGAATAATTCACCCCTCCACTTT,CASSLQNNSPLHF
-,TRBJ2-2,-,TRBV5-6,TGTGCCAGCAGCTTGGATGGTGCAGGGGTTAACGGGGAGCTGTTTTTT,CASSLDGAGVNGELFF
TRBD2,TRBJ2-1,few,TRBV15,TGTGCCACCAGCAGAGTTCGTGCGGGGGGCGGAGGGCAGTTCTTC,CATSRVRAGGGGQFF
-,TRBJ2-3,-,TRBV5-1,TGCGCCAGCAGACACGGCTCCCCGGGAGCGGATACGCAGTATTTT,CASRHGSPGADTQYF
-,TRBJ2-5,-,TRBV19,TGTGCCAGTACACCGGGGGGCTTCGAGACCCAGTACTTC,CASTPGGFETQYF
TRBD2,TRBJ2-3,-,TRBV9,TGTGCCAGCAGCCCTAGCGGGTGGGGCACAGATACGCAGTATTTT,CASSPSGWGTDTQYF
TRBD2,TRBJ2-1,-,TRBV19,TGTGCCAGTAGTCCCAGCGGGAGCTCCTACAATGAGCAGTTCTTC,CASSPSGSSYNEQFF
-,TRBJ1-2,-,TRBV7-2,TGTGCCAGCAGCTTAGTCGAGTCGCCTGGCTACACCTTC,CASSLVESPGYTF